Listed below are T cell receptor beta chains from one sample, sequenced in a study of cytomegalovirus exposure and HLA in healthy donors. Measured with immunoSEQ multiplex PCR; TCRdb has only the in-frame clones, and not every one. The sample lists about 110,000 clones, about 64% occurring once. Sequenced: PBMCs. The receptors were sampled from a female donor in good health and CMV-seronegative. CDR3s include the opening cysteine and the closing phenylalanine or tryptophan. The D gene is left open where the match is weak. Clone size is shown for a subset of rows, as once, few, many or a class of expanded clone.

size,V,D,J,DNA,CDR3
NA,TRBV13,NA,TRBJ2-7,TGTGCCAGCAGCGCGAATGGGGGCCCTCCGGAGAACGAGCAGTACTTC,CASSANGGPPENEQYF
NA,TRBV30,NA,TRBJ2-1,TGTGCCTGGACCGTGGGTAGGAGCCGAGATGAGCAGTTCTTC,CAWTVGRSRDEQFF
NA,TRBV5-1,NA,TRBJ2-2,TGCGCCAGCAGCTTGGCAGGGCCTATACATACCGGGGAGCTGTTTTTT,CASSLAGPIHTGELFF
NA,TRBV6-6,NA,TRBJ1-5,TGTGCCAGCAGTTACGGGCCGGGACACGCCGGGGTACGGCATTTT,CASSYGPGHAGVRHF
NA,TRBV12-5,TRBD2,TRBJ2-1,TGTGCTAGTGACGGGCGCGGGGGCTCCTACAATGAGCAGTTCTTC,CASDGRGGSYNEQFF
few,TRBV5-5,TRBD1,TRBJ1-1,TGTGCCAGCAGCTTCGGACAGGGGGCGCGGGGGCCGAACACTGAAGCTTTCTTT,CASSFGQGARGPNTEAFF
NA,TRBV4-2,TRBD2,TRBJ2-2,TGTGCCAGCAGCCTAAGGAGCGGGAGGGCCGCGAACACCGGGGAGCTGTTTTTT,CASSLRSGRAANTGELFF
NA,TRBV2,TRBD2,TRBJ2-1,TGTGCCAGCACCCCCGGGACTAGAAAGGGTGAGCAGTTCTTC,CASTPGTRKGEQFF
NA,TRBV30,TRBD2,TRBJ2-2,TGTGCCTGGGGACTAGCGGGACTCACCGGGGAGCTGTTTTTT,CAWGLAGLTGELFF
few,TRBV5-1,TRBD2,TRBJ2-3,TGCGCCAGCAGCGTTTTCGGACTAGCGGGAAACACAGATACGCAGTATTTT,CASSVFGLAGNTDTQYF
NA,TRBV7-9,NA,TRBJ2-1,TGTGCCAGCAGCGCTACCTACAATGAGCAGTTCTTC,CASSATYNEQFF
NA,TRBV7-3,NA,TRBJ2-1,TGTGCCAGCAGCTTATGGGCCTCCGCCGGATTTCGCGCCAGGGGCAATGAGCAGTTCTTC,CASSLWASAGFRARGNEQFF
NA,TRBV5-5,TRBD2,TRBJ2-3,TGTGCCAGCAGCTTGGAGGTCCAGCGGCTAGCGGGGGGGGATACGCAGTATTTT,CASSLEVQRLAGGDTQYF
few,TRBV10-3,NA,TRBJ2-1,TGTGCCATCTCGCGCCCTACGGACAATGAGCAGTTCTTC,CAISRPTDNEQFF
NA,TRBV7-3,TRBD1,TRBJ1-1,TGTGCCAGCAGCTTAACAGGGGGCCGAATGAACACTGAAGCTTTCTTT,CASSLTGGRMNTEAFF